The text below deals with one T cell receptor beta chain. The CDR3 length is 15 residues. The ends were cut back, 8 bases at V and 4 bases at J, with 15 bases in the middle. The germline V gene has CDR1 MNHEY and CDR2 SVGAGI. The recently defined diagnostic criteria for definite or probable disease were met by the Susac syndrome patients. RNA was extracted with the RNeasy kit, and a quantity of 0.5 to 1 ug was reverse transcribed using random hexamers. With immunoSEQ multiplex PCR, TCR beta CDR3 was amplified across 54 Vbeta and 13 Jbeta. TCRdb processed the immunoSEQ multiplex PCR reads anew with MiXCR; each CDR3 protein has one entry. The sample consists of around 200,000 distinct CDR3 sequences, 85% to 95% of them appearing once. These data are taken from a study of CD8 T cells in Susac syndrome.

This receptor was taken from a human donor with Susac syndrome. V usage is TRBV6-5 and J usage is TRBJ2-6; no reliable D call. The specimen was CD4+ T cells from PBMCs. CDR3 coding DNA: TGTGCCAGCTCCCGTGGCATACTCGGGGCCAACGTCCTGACTTTC. Its protein product is CASSRGILGANVLTF.